The next 8 T cell receptor beta chains were all read from a single sample in a study of blood T cells in healthy people across ages. Sample-barcoded 5' priming and a J-beta primer mix drove a second PCR of 7 to 11 cycles. TCRdb re-analysed the 5' RACE reads in MiXCR, keeping a single row per CDR3 protein. This sample has more than 650,000 distinct CDR3 sequences, with around a fifth found just once. Sample: blood. These receptor sequences come from an older man in good health.

This clonotype was seen at least ten times. The rearrangement joins TRBV27 to TRBJ2-2; D remains unclear. The CDR3 spans 16 residues. The ends were cut back, 3 bases at V and 2 bases at J, with 13 bases in the middle. Germline V CDR1 and CDR2: MNHEY, SMNVEV (reference sequence). The CDR3 DNA reads TGTGCCAGCAGTTTCGGACGAGATAGCAACACCGGGGAGCTGTTTTTT. This sequence encodes CASSFGRDSNTGELFF.

This chain connects TRBV20-1 to TRBJ1-4, with TRBD1 identical over 10 bases. The V gene's germline CDR1 is DFQATT and CDR2 SNEGSKA (reference sequence). The V and J ends lost 6 bases and 8 bases, in that order; junction bases with no gene match: 12. CDR3 length: 15 residues. CDR3 DNA: TGCAGTGCCAGAAGGAGTGGGACAGGGGTAGAAAAACTGTTTTTT. Translated: CSARRSGTGVEKLFF.

The rearrangement uses TRBV25-1 and TRBJ2-5, with D possibly being TRBD1 or TRBD2 (5 bases each). The CDR3 consists of 14 residues. CDR1 and CDR2 (germline): MGHDK, SYGVNS. V lost 5 bases and J 5 bases, leaving 15 bases between the germline ends. The CDR3 sequence is CASSQRGDLETQYF. The CDR3 coding sequence is TGTGCCAGCAGTCAGCGAGGGGATTTGGAGACCCAGTACTTC.

V usage is TRBV6-2 or TRBV6-3 and J usage is TRBJ2-3; D tentatively fits TRBD1 or TRBD2 (5 bases each). V lost 8 bases and J lost 3, with 12 bases in between. CDR3 length: 13 residues. Germline V gene sequence: CDR1 MNHEY, CDR2 SVGEGT. This chain's CDR3 is CASGDGATDTQYF. CDR3 DNA sequence: TGTGCCAGCGGCGACGGGGCTACAGATACGCAGTATTTT.

The chain combines TRBV29-1 with TRBJ2-1; either TRBD1 or TRBD2 may fit D (5 bases each). The V end lost 7 bases, the J end lost 1 base, and 14 bases lay between the germline ends. Germline CDR1 is SQVTM and CDR2 is ANQGSEA. CDR3 size: 14 residues. CDR3 protein: CSAGRAKSYNEQFF. The CDR3 coding sequence is TGCAGCGCGGGACGAGCTAAATCCTACAATGAGCAGTTCTTC.

This clonotype was seen a handful of times. V and J are TRBV5-5 and TRBJ1-1; D not certain. The ends were cut back, 4 bases at V and 1 base at J, with 17 bases in the middle. This CDR3 contains 16 residues. The germline V gene encodes CDR1 SGHKS and CDR2 YYEKEE (reference sequence). The DNA for the CDR3 is TGTGCCAGCAGCCCGAGCCCCGACACAAGGAACACTGAAGCTTTCTTT. Its translation: CASSPSPDTRNTEAFF.

At least ten counts were recorded for this clonotype. The genes are TRBV5-1 and TRBJ1-1; 7 bases map to TRBD1. Germline-derived CDR1 and CDR2 are SGHRS and YFSETQ. The CDR3 has 14 residues. Trimming removed 4 bases from V and 1 base from J; junction bases left unmatched: 4. CDR3 loop: CASSPGQPNTEAFF. In DNA, the CDR3 is TGCGCCAGCAGCCCGGGACAGCCGAACACTGAAGCTTTCTTT.

This clonotype was recorded a few times. The rearrangement links TRBV20-1 to TRBJ1-4, with TRBD1 as a possible D gene (6 bases). Germline CDR1 reads DFQATT; CDR2 reads SNEGSKA (reference sequence). The germline V and J ends were trimmed by 7 bases and 4 bases, with 16 bases remaining between them. This CDR3 comprises 14 residues. The CDR3 nucleotides are TGCAGTGGCAGTCCAGGGACACATAATGAAAAACTGTTTTTT. Translating it yields CSGSPGTHNEKLFF.